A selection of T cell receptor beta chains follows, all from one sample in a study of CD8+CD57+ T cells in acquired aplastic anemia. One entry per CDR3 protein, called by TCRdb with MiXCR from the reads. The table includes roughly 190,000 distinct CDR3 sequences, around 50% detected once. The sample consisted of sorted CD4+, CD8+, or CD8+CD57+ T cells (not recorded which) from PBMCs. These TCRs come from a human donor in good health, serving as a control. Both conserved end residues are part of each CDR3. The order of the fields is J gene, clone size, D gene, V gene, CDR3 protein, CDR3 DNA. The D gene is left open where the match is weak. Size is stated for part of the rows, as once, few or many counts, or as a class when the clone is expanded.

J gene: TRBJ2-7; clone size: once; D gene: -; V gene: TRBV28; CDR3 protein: CASSPPGQYEQYF; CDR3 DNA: TGTGCCAGCAGCCCTCCAGGACAGTACGAGCAGTACTTC
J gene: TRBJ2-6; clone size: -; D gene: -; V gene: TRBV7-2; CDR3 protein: CASSWGDRTSWTF; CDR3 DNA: TGTGCCAGCAGCTGGGGGGACAGAACGTCTTGGACTTTC
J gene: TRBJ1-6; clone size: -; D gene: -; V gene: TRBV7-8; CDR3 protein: CASSLVTGLDQFLHF; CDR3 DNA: TGTGCCAGCAGCTTAGTGACAGGCCTTGATCAGTTCCTCCACTTT
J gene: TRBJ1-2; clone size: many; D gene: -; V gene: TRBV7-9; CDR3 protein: CASSSEGDRYTF; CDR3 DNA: TGTGCCAGCAGCTCCGAGGGGGATCGCTACACCTTC
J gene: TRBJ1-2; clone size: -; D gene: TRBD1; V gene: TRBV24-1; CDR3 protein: CATSTTGQGHYGYTF; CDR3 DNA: TGTGCCACCAGTACCACAGGACAGGGACACTATGGCTACACCTTC
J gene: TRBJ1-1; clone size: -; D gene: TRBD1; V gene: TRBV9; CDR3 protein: CASSFSTGAGEAFF; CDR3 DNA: TGTGCCAGCAGCTTTTCAACAGGGGCGGGTGAAGCTTTCTTT
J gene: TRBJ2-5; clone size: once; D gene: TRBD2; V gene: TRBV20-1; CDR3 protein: CSAKRGSGGAWETQYF; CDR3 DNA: TGCAGTGCTAAGAGGGGTAGCGGGGGGGCTTGGGAGACCCAGTACTTC
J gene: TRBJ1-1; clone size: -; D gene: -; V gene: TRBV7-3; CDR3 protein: CASSLEQRVDTEAFF; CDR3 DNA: TGTGCCAGCAGCTTAGAACAAAGGGTTGACACTGAAGCTTTCTTT
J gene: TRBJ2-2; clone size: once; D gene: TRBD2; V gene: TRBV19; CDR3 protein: CASAGTSEGGELFF; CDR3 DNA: TGTGCCAGTGCCGGGACTAGTGAAGGCGGGGAGCTGTTTTTT
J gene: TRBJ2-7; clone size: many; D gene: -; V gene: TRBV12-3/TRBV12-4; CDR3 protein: CASSLVQGHEQYF; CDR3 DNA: TGTGCCAGCAGTTTAGTTCAGGGGCACGAGCAGTACTTC
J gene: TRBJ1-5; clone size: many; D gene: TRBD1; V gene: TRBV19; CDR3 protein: CASSRGDRVYNQPQHF; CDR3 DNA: TGTGCCAGTAGTCGAGGGGACAGGGTATACAATCAGCCCCAGCATTTT
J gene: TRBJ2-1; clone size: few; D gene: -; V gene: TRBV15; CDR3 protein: CATSSTGGGYNEQFF; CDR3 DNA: TGTGCCACCAGCAGTACGGGGGGCGGGTACAATGAGCAGTTCTTC
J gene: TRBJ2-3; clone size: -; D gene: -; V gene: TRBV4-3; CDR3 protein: CASSQGSTDTQYF; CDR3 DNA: TGCGCCAGCAGCCAAGGTAGTACAGATACGCAGTATTTT
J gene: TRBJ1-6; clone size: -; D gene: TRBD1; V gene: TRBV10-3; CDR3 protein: CAISGQGTGRYPLHF; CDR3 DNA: TGTGCCATCAGTGGACAGGGGACAGGGCGTTACCCCCTCCACTTT
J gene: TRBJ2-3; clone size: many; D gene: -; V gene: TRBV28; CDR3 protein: CASSLPVPDTQYF; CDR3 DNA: TGTGCCAGCAGTTTGCCCGTCCCAGATACGCAGTATTTT
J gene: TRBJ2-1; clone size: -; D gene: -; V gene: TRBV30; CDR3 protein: CARKKSSYNEQFF; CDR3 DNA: TGTGCCCGTAAGAAGAGCTCCTACAATGAGCAGTTCTTC
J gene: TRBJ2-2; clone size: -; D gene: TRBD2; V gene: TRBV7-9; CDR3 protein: CARREGTGELFF; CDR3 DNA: TGTGCCAGGCGGGAGGGCACCGGGGAGCTGTTTTTT
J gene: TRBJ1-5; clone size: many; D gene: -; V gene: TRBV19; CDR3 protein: CASSSTVNQPQHF; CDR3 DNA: TGTGCCAGTAGTTCGACAGTTAATCAGCCCCAGCATTTT
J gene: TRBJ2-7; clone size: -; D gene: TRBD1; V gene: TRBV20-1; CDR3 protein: CSARTGPYEQYF; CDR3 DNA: TGCAGTGCTAGGACAGGGCCCTACGAGCAGTACTTC
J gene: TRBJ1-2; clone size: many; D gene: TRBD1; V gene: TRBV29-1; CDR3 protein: CSAAATGGPLNYGYTF; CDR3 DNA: TGCAGCGCCGCCGCGACAGGGGGGCCCCTTAACTATGGCTACACCTTC
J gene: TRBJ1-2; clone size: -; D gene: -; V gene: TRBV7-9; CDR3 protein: CASSFFWSSLQLNYGYTF; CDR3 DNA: TGTGCCAGCAGCTTTTTTTGGTCGTCACTGCAACTCAACTATGGCTACACCTTC
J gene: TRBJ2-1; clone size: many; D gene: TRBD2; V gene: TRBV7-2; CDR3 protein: CASSLVAGVGSGGARSEQFF; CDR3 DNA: TGTGCCAGCAGCTTAGTAGCGGGAGTAGGGAGCGGGGGGGCTCGAAGTGAGCAGTTCTTC
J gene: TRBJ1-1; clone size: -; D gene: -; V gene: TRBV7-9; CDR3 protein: CASSLIQTEAFF; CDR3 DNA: TGTGCCAGCAGCTTAATCCAGACTGAAGCTTTCTTT
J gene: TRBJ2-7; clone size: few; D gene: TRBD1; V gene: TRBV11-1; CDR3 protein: CASSWDSLSYEQYF; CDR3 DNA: TGTGCCAGCAGTTGGGACAGCCTCTCCTACGAGCAGTACTTC
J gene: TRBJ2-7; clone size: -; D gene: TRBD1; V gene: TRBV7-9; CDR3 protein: CASSLDGTGYEQYF; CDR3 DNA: TGTGCCAGCAGCTTAGATGGGACAGGTTACGAGCAGTACTTC
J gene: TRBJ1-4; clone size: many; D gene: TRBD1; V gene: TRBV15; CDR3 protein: CATSRDGQGANEKLFF; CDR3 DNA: TGTGCCACCAGCAGAGATGGTCAGGGGGCTAATGAAAAACTGTTTTTT
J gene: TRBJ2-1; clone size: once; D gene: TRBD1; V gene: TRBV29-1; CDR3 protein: CSVRDRGSYNEQFF; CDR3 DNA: TGCAGCGTTAGGGACAGGGGCTCCTACAATGAGCAGTTCTTC
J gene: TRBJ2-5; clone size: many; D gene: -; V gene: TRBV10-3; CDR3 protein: CAISERQEETQYF; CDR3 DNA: TGTGCCATCAGTGAGCGGCAGGAAGAGACCCAGTACTTC
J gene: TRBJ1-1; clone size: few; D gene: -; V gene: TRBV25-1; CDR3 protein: CASVLNTEAFF; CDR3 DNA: TGTGCCAGCGTCCTTAACACTGAAGCTTTCTTT
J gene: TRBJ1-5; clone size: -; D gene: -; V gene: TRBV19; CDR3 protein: CAAGVVRQPQHF; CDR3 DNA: TGTGCTGCGGGGGTGGTGAGACAGCCCCAGCATTTT
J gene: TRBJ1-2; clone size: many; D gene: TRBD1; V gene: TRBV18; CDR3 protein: CASSPGQDNGYTF; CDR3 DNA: TGTGCCAGCTCACCGGGACAGGATAATGGCTACACCTTC
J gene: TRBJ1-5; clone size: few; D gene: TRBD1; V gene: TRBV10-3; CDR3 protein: CAIRGDRENQPQHF; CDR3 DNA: TGTGCCATCAGGGGGGACAGGGAGAATCAGCCCCAGCATTTT
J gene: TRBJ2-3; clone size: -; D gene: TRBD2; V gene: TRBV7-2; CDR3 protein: CASSLGTSGGAGDTQYF; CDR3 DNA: TGTGCCAGCAGCTTAGGGACTAGCGGGGGGGCCGGAGATACGCAGTATTTT
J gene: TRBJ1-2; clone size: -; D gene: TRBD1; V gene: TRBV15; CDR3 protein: CATSPDLGQGMEGYTF; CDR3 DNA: TGTGCCACCAGCCCAGATTTGGGACAGGGCATGGAAGGCTACACCTTC
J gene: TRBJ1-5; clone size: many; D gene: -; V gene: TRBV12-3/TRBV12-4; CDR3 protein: CASSLTERGLGRNQPQHF; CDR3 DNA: TGTGCCAGCAGTTTAACTGAACGAGGATTGGGGCGCAATCAGCCCCAGCATTTT
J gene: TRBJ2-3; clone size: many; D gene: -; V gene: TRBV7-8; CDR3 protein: CASSLVGGIGTDTQYF; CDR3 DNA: TGTGCCAGCAGCTTAGTAGGAGGGATAGGCACAGATACGCAGTATTTT
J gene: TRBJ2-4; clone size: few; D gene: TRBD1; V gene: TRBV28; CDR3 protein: CASSLNRGNLAKNIQYF; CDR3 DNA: TGTGCCAGCAGTTTAAACAGGGGGAACCTAGCCAAAAACATTCAGTACTTC
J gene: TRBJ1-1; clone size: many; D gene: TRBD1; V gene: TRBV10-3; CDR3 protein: CATIQGAGLDTEAFF; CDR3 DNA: TGTGCCACCATACAGGGGGCAGGGCTGGACACTGAAGCTTTCTTT
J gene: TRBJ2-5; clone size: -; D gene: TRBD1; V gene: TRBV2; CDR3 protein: CASSARGTGWETQYF; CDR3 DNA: TGTGCCAGCAGCGCGAGGGGGACAGGGTGGGAGACCCAGTACTTC
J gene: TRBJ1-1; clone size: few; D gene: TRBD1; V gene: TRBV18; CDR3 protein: CASSQRTGELEAFF; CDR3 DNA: TGTGCCAGCTCGCAACGGACAGGAGAACTTGAAGCTTTCTTT
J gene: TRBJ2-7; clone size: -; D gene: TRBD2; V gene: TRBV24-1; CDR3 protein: CATSDSASGSVYEQYF; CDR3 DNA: TGTGCCACCAGTGATTCGGCTAGCGGGTCGGTCTACGAGCAGTACTTC
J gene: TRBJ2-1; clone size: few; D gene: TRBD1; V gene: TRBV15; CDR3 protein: CATSTFGTGVNEQFF; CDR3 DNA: TGTGCCACCAGCACGTTCGGGACAGGGGTGAATGAGCAGTTCTTC
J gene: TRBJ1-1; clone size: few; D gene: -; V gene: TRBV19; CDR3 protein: CASSIGLTEAFF; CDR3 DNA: TGTGCCAGTAGTATTGGGCTCACTGAAGCTTTCTTT
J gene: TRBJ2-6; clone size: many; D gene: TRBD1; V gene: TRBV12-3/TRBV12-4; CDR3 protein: CATWTGTYSGANVLTF; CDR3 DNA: TGTGCCACATGGACAGGGACCTACTCTGGGGCCAACGTCCTGACTTTC
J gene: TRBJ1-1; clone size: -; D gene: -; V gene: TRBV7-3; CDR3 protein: CASSHTGPLMNTEAFF; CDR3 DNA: TGTGCCAGCAGCCACACAGGGCCCCTCATGAACACTGAAGCTTTCTTT
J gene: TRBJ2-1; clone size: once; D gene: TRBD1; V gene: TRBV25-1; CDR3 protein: CASSDPTGTGHNEQFF; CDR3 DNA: TGTGCCAGCAGTGATCCCACCGGGACAGGTCACAATGAGCAGTTCTTC
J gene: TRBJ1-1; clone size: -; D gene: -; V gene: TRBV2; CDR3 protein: CASSPLGGAYTEAFF; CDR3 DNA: TGTGCCAGCAGTCCCTTAGGGGGGGCGTACACTGAAGCTTTCTTT
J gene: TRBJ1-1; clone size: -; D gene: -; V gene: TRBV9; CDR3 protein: CASSAVRGSNAEAFF; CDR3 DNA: TGTGCCAGCAGCGCAGTGAGGGGGTCTAATGCCGAAGCTTTCTTT
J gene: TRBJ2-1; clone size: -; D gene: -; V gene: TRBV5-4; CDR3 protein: CASSLGGLWNEQFF; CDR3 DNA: TGTGCCAGCAGCTTGGGGGGCTTGTGGAATGAGCAGTTCTTC
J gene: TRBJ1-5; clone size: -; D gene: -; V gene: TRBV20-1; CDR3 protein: CSATDSRYSNQPQHF; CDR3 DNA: TGCAGTGCTACCGACAGCCGATATAGCAATCAGCCCCAGCATTTT
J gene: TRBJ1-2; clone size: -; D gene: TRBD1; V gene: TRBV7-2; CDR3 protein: CASSSGYRGDYGYTF; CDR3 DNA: TGTGCCAGCAGCTCAGGCTACAGGGGAGACTATGGCTACACCTTC
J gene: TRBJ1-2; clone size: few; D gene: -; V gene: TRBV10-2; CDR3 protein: CASSESNVDYGYTF; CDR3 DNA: TGCGCCAGCAGTGAGTCGAACGTCGACTATGGCTACACCTTC
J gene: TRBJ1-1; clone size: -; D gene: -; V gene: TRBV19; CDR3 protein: CASSMVGGTEAFF; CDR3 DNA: TGTGCCAGTAGTATGGTCGGGGGCACTGAAGCTTTCTTT
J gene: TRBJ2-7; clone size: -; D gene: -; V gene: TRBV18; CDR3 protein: CASRTGTPPFYEQYF; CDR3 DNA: TGTGCCAGCAGGACCGGGACACCTCCGTTCTACGAGCAGTACTTC
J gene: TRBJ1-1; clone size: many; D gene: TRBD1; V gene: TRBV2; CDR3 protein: CASSVTTGGGTEAFF; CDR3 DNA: TGTGCCAGCAGTGTAACTACAGGGGGAGGCACTGAAGCTTTCTTT